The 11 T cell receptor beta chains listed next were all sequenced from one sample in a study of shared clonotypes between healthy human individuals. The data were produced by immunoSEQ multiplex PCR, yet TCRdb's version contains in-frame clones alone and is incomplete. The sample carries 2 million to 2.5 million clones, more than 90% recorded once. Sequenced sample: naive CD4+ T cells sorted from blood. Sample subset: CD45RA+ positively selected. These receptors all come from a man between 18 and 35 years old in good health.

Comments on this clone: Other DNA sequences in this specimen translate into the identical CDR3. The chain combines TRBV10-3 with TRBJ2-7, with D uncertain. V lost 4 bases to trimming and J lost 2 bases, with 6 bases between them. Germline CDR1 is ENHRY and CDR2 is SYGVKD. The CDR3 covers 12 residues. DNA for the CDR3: TGTGCCATCAGTGCGTCGACCTACGAGCAGTACTTC. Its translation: CAISASTYEQYF.

In DNA, the CDR3 is TGTGCCAGCAGCCCCGGGCCAGCCCAAGAGACCCAGTACTTC. Translating gives CASSPGPAQETQYF. V gene TRBV5-6 combines with J gene TRBJ2-5; no definite D call. The germline CDR1 and CDR2 sequences are SGHDT and YYEEEE. Trimming removed 4 bases at V and 1 base at J, with 11 bases between. The CDR3 has 14 residues.

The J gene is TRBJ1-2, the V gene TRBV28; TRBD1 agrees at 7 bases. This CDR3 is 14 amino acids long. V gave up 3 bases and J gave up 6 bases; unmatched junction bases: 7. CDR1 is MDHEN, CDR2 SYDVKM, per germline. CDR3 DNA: TGTGCCAGCAGTTTTGAGGGGGCTCGGGATGGCTACACCTTC. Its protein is CASSFEGARDGYTF.

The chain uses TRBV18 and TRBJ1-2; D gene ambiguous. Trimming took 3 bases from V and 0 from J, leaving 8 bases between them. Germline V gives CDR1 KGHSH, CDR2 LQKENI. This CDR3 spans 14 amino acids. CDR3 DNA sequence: TGTGCCAGCTCACCCCGGGAGGCTAACTATGGCTACACCTTC. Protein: CASSPREANYGYTF.

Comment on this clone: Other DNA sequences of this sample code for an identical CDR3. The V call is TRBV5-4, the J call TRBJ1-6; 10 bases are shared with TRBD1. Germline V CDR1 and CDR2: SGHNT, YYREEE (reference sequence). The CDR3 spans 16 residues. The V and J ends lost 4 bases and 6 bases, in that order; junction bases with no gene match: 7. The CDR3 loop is CASSPRTGGSNSPLHF. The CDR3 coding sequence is TGTGCCAGCAGCCCACGGACAGGGGGGAGTAATTCACCCCTCCACTTT.

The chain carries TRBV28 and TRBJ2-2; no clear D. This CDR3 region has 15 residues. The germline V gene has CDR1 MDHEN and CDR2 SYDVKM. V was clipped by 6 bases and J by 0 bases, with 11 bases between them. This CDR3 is CASSRRQTNTGELFF. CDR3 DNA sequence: TGTGCCAGCAGCCGAAGACAAACGAACACCGGGGAGCTGTTTTTT.

CDR3 nucleotides: TGCGCCAGCAGCCCGGGGGGAGTTGGCTACACCTTC. Its protein product is CASSPGGVGYTF. V gene TRBV5-1 combines with J gene TRBJ1-2; TRBD1 is a possible D gene (5 bases). CDR1 and CDR2 from the germline V gene are SGHRS and YFSETQ. The germline V and J ends were trimmed by 4 bases and 7 bases, with 11 bases remaining between them. The CDR3 is 12 amino acids.

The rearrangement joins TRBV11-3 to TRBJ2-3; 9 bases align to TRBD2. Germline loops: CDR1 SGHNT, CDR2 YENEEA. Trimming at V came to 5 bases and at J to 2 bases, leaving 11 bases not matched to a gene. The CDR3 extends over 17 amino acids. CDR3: CASSPLIAGAYTDTQYF. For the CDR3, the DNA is TGTGCCAGCAGCCCATTGATAGCGGGAGCCTACACAGATACGCAGTATTTT.

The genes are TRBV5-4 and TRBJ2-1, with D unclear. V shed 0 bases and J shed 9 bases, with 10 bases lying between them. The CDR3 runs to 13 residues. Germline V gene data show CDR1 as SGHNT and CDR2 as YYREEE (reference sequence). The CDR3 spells CASSLGESIEQFF. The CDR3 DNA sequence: TGTGCCAGCAGCTTGGGTGAGTCGATTGAGCAGTTCTTC.

Here the CDR3 reads CASGQGAWEQYF. The CDR3, as DNA: TGTGCCAGCGGACAGGGGGCCTGGGAGCAGTACTTC. V usage is TRBV19 and J usage is TRBJ2-7, with 11 bases identical to TRBD1. In germline, CDR1 is LNHDA, CDR2 SQIVND (reference sequence). The CDR3 sequence is 12 residues long. Trimming removed 9 bases from V and 7 bases from J; junction bases left unmatched: 5.

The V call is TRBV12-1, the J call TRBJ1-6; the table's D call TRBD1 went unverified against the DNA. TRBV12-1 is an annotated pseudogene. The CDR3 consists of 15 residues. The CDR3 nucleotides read TGTGCCAGCAGCTTCAGGGATTGGCATAATTCACCCCTCCACTTT. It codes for CASSFRDWHNSPLHF.